A selection of T cell receptor beta chains follows, all from one sample in a study of T cell responses to AZD1222 COVID-19 vaccine. Clones were sequenced by immunoSEQ multiplex PCR, and TCRdb holds only the in-frame ones, with some missing. The table records over 150,000 clones, about 93% of them present only once. The sample consisted of peripheral blood, taken 28 days after the second dose of the MenACWY control vaccine. The receptors were gathered from an adult who received the MenACWY meningococcal vaccine as a control. CDR3s include the opening cysteine and the closing phenylalanine or tryptophan.

TRBV29-1,TRBJ1-2,CSVGGDLGGYTF
TRBV6-2/TRBV6-3,TRBJ1-2,CASSPSLQNGPDRGDLYGYTF
TRBV7-2,TRBJ1-3,CASSLVAGLGNTIYF
TRBV11-2,TRBJ1-6,CASSQTDGYNSPLHF
TRBV6-6,TRBJ1-6,CASNRQDTMYNSPLHF
TRBV3-1/TRBV3-2,TRBJ1-3,CASSHSGSGNTIYF
TRBV2,TRBJ1-4,CASALDRGATNEKLFF
TRBV5-1,TRBJ1-3,CASSLLTASSGNTIYF
TRBV2,TRBJ2-5,CASSESEGAGSETQYF
TRBV25-1,TRBJ1-6,CASSDRGESPLHF
TRBV18,TRBJ2-3,CASSPGSTDTQYF
TRBV27,TRBJ1-1,CASSFWTNTEAFF
TRBV9,TRBJ2-2,CASTRTPNTGELFF
TRBV3-1/TRBV3-2,TRBJ2-7,CASSRAANVAEQYF
TRBV27,TRBJ2-1,CASSPTLTGARGEQFF
TRBV19,TRBJ1-5,CASSLGGGPQHF
TRBV18,TRBJ2-1,CASSPRERGAMSSYNEQFF
TRBV6-6,TRBJ2-7,CASSPRGYDEQYF
TRBV30,TRBJ1-1,CAWSFGGTRGTEAFF
TRBV18,TRBJ2-7,CASSPTGISYEQYF
TRBV5-5,TRBJ1-2,CASSAQINYGYTF
TRBV5-5,TRBJ1-3,CASSLAQPNSGNTIYF
TRBV5-8,TRBJ1-1,CASSLDRGPEAFF
TRBV4-2,TRBJ1-4,CASSQEPGEKLFF
TRBV19,TRBJ1-2,CASRSDRTNYGYTF
TRBV28,TRBJ1-5,CASTQGYSNQPQHF
TRBV7-9,TRBJ1-1,CASSARGRRHSGEAFF
TRBV15,TRBJ1-6,CATSRDWAGNNSPLHF
TRBV19,TRBJ2-5,CASAAVGETQYF
TRBV4-2,TRBJ2-1,CASSQGASGGVDEQFF
TRBV12-3/TRBV12-4,TRBJ1-4,CASRTGGNEKLFF
TRBV30,TRBJ1-2,CAWSVQEYGYTF
TRBV4-3,TRBJ1-4,CASSQDPVNPLFF
TRBV28,TRBJ2-3,CASSHLAGQADTQYF
TRBV15,TRBJ2-4,CATSREPYNRGLDIQYF
TRBV7-2,TRBJ1-2,CASSLIQSYGYTF
TRBV7-3,TRBJ1-5,CASSLFEGQPQHF
TRBV5-1,TRBJ1-3,CASSRDSYSGNTIYF
TRBV12-3/TRBV12-4,TRBJ1-2,CASRQGGGYTF
TRBV5-1,TRBJ2-5,CASSFLPPDSQETQYF
TRBV3-1/TRBV3-2,TRBJ1-5,CASSQGIYSNQPQHF
TRBV28,TRBJ1-1,CASSLRSTTEAFF
TRBV7-9,TRBJ2-1,CASSSTVSNEQFF
TRBV11-3,TRBJ1-1,CASSLGGITEAFF
TRBV5-6,TRBJ1-2,CASSLVGGIGGYTF
TRBV10-2,TRBJ1-5,CASRGLDQPQHF
TRBV4-2,TRBJ2-7,CASSQRILAGAQGTSYEQYF
TRBV15,TRBJ2-7,CATSRVEEGDGGYEQYF
TRBV5-4,TRBJ1-1,CASTQATMNTEAFF
TRBV7-9,TRBJ1-1,CASLRGADTEAFF
TRBV19,TRBJ2-2,CASRISGGRTGELFF
TRBV7-8,TRBJ1-2,CASSLAGQGAYGYTF